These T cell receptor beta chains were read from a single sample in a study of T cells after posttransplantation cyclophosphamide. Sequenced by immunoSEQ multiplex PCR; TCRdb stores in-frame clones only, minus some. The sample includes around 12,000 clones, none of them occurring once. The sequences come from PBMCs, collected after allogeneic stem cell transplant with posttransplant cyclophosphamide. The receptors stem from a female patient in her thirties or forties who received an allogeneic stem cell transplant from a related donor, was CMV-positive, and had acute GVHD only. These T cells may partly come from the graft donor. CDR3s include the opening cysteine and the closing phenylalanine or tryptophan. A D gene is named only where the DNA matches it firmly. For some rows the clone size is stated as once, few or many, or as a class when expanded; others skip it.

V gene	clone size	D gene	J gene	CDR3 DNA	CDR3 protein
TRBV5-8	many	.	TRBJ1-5	TGTGCCAGCAGCTTGGACAGTAGCAATCAGCCCCAGCATTTT	CASSLDSSNQPQHF
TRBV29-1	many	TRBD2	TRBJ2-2	TGCAGCGTTGTGAGGGAGGGCCGTACCGGGGAGCTGTTTTTT	CSVVREGRTGELFF
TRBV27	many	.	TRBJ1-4	TGTGCCAGCAGATCGACATCAACTAATGAAAAACTGTTTTTT	CASRSTSTNEKLFF
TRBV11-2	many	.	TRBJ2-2	TGTGCCAGCAGCTTAGTTCTGAACACCGGGGAGCTGTTTTTT	CASSLVLNTGELFF
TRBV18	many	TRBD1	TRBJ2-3	TGTGCCAGCTCTCCCGGGACAGGGTCTGCTACGCAGTATTTT	CASSPGTGSATQYF
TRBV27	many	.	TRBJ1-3	TGTGCCAGCAGTTCTCTCGGTTCAGGTGGAAACACCATATATTTT	CASSSLGSGGNTIYF
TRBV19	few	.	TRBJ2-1	TGTGCCAGTAGTCATGACGCTAGGGGCAATGAGCAGTTCTTC	CASSHDARGNEQFF
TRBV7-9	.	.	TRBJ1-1	TGTGCCAGCAGCTTAGTTCAGATTATGAACACTGAAGCTTTCTTT	CASSLVQIMNTEAFF
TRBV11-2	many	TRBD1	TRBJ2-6	TGTGCCAGCACCAATACAGGGGGCCCTGGGGCCAACGTCCTGACTTTC	CASTNTGGPGANVLTF
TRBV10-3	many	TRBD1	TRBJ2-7	TGTGCCATCAGTGACCCAGGGGGAAGGAAAGAGCAGTACTTC	CAISDPGGRKEQYF
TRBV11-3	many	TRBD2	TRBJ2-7	TGTGCCAGCAGCTTATCAGGACTAGGGGACGAGCAGTACTTC	CASSLSGLGDEQYF
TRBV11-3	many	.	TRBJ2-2	TGTGCCAGCACCCCTACTCCCACCGGGGAGCTGTTTTTT	CASTPTPTGELFF
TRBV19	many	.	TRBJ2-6	TGTGCCAGTAGTTTTTTCGGGGGGCGCGGGTCTGGGGCCAACGTCCTGACTTTC	CASSFFGGRGSGANVLTF
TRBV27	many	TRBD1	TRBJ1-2	TGTGCCAGCAGTGTTGAAGGTGGACAGGGAAACTATGGCTACACCTTC	CASSVEGGQGNYGYTF
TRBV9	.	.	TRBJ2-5	TGTGCCAGCAGCGAAACGGGCAGGGCGGGGGAGACCCAGTACTTC	CASSETGRAGETQYF
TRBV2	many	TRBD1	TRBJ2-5	TGTGCCAGCTCAAGGGACAGTCAAGAGACCCAGTACTTC	CASSRDSQETQYF
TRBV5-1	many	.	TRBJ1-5	TGCGCCAGCAGCCCAACTGGCGGGCATCAGCCCCAGCATTTT	CASSPTGGHQPQHF
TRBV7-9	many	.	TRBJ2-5	TGTGCCAGCAAGGTCGGGAGTAAAGAGACCCAGTACTTC	CASKVGSKETQYF
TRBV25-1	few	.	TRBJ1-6	TGTGCCAGCGCCCCCCAACGCTTAGAGGAGTCACCCCTCCACTTT	CASAPQRLEESPLHF
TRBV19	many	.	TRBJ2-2	TGTGCCAGTAGGTTCCGGGGAACGGTCGGGTCCGGGGAGCTGTTTTTT	CASRFRGTVGSGELFF
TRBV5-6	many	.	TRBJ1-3	TGTGCCAGCAGTTATCACGGGAGTTCACGCTCTGGAAACACCATATATTTT	CASSYHGSSRSGNTIYF
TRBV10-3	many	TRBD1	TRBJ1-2	TGTGCCATTCGTTCCGGGACAGATACCAACTATGGCTACACCTTC	CAIRSGTDTNYGYTF
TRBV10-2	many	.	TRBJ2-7	TGCGCCAGCAGTGAGTCATGGGGGCCCTACGAGCAGTACTTC	CASSESWGPYEQYF
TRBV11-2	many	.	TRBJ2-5	TGTGCCAGCAGCTTAATCGGGCAAGAGACCCAGTACTTC	CASSLIGQETQYF
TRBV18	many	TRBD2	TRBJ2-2	TGTGCCAGCTCACTTTTGGCACCTAGCGGGAATCACGGGGAGCTGTTTTTT	CASSLLAPSGNHGELFF
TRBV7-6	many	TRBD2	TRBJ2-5	TGTGCCAGCAGCAAACTAGCGAACCAAGAGACCCAGTACTTC	CASSKLANQETQYF
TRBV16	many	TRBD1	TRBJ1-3	TGTGCCAGCAGCCACACCGGGACAGGGACTGGAAACACCATATATTTT	CASSHTGTGTGNTIYF
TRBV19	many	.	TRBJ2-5	TGTGCCAGTAACCCGGAGGGTGAGAGAGAGACCCAGTACTTC	CASNPEGERETQYF
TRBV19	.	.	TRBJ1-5	TGTGCCAGTAGAACAGGGAGCAGTGGGGGGGGCGGTCAGCCCCAGCATTTT	CASRTGSSGGGGQPQHF
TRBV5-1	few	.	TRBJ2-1	TGCGCCAGCAGCTTCGGGGTGGGAGGATACAATGAGCAGTTCTTC	CASSFGVGGYNEQFF
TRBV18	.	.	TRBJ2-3	TGTGCCAGCTCACCATCCGGCTCAGGACTAACCTCTAGCACAGATACGCAGTATTTT	CASSPSGSGLTSSTDTQYF
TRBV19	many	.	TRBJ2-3	TGTGCCAGTAGTATAGATCCCCAGCTTGGGGGCCACGAAACAGATACGCAGTATTTT	CASSIDPQLGGHETDTQYF
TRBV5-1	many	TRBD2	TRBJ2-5	TGCGCCAGCACTTTTCGAGCGGGACAAGAGACCCAGTACTTC	CASTFRAGQETQYF
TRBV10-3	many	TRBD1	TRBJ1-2	TGTGCCAGCAGTCTTTTTACCGGGACAGGCTATGGCTACACCTTC	CASSLFTGTGYGYTF
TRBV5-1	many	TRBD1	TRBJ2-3	TGCGCCAGCAGCTTCGGGGACAGGGGTTCAGATACGCAGTATTTT	CASSFGDRGSDTQYF
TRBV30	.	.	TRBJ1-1	TGTGCCTGGACAATTAGCACTGAAGCTTTCTTT	CAWTISTEAFF
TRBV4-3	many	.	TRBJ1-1	TGCGCCAGCAGCCAAGGTCCGGGACACTGGAACACTGAAGCTTTCTTT	CASSQGPGHWNTEAFF
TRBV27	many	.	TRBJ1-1	TGTGCCAGCAGTCAGCGAGAGCGTGTTGAAGCTTTCTTT	CASSQRERVEAFF
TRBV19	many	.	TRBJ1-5	TGTGCCAGTAGTATAGATCTAATTGCAGGCTATAGCAATCAGCCCCAGCATTTT	CASSIDLIAGYSNQPQHF
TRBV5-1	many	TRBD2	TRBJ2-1	TGCGCCAGCGGCAGACTAGCGGGAGTCTCGAATGAGCAGTTCTTC	CASGRLAGVSNEQFF
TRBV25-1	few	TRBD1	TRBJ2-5	TGTGCCAGCAGTGGCAGGACAGGGCTCACTCAAGAGACCCAGTACTTC	CASSGRTGLTQETQYF
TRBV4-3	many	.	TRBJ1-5	TGCGCCAGCAGCCAAGACAGGGATTCCAATCAGCCCCAGCATTTT	CASSQDRDSNQPQHF
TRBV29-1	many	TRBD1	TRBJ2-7	TGCAGCGTGGGACAGGGTCTTGGCTACGAGCAGTACTTC	CSVGQGLGYEQYF
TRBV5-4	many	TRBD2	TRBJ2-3	TGTGCCAGCAGCTTGAAGCTAGCGGGGAACACAGATACGCAGTATTTT	CASSLKLAGNTDTQYF
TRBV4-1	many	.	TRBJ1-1	TGCGCCAGCAGCCAAGACCTTATAGAAGCTTTCTTT	CASSQDLIEAFF